This TCR beta chain was sequenced in a study of shared clonotypes between healthy human individuals. For the study at large: Sampling drew on donors who were a couple of women and a few men aged 18 to 49. Regarding the study as a whole: Represented genetic and exposure-history diversity was restricted by having few donors. In this cohort, only blood was sampled, and tissue repertoires likely differ.

PCR replicates from unsorted PBMC used roughly 300 ng DNA, and this amount was tens of thousands of T cell genomes. Produced via immunoSEQ multiplex PCR; TCRdb's table is partial and in-frame only. The sample lists some 530,000 clones, about 85% occurring once. Concerning this clone itself: Its antigen is currently unknown.

CDR1 and CDR2 (germline): SGDLS, YYNGEE. The germline V and J ends were trimmed by 3 bases and 0 bases, with 6 bases remaining between them. The CDR3 loop spans 14 amino acids. V gene TRBV9 combines with J gene TRBJ2-2, with D hard to call. Sequenced material: PBMCs. This TCR came from a woman aged 40 to 49 in good health. Some clones in this sample may be carry-over from other donors' samples. The CDR3 DNA follows: TGTGCCAGCAGCGCTGGACCGAACACCGGGGAGCTGTTTTTT. Translated: CASSAGPNTGELFF. Full variable domain (rest looked up from reference TRBV9 and TRBJ2-2): DSGVTQTPKHLITATGQRVTLRCSPRSGDLSVYWYQQSLDQGLQFLIQYYNGEERAKGNILERFSAQQFPDLHSELNLSSLELGDSALYFCASSAGPNTGELFFGEGSRLTVL.